The clone carrying this T cell receptor beta chain was detected many times. The target antigen is unknown. CDR3 length equals 14 residues. V lost 8 bases to trimming and J lost 8 bases, with 19 bases between them. The V gene's germline CDR1 is MDHEN and CDR2 SYDVKM. The data derive from a study of T cells in Graves' hyperthyroidism and ophthalmopathy. Whole-study results and caveats: Blood held most thyroid clonotypes expanded above 0.001 frequency. Patients with ophthalmopathy were separated from those with stable hyperthyroidism by a 13 V-J model.

The study enrolled patients aged 18 to 65 with newly diagnosed hyperthyroidism of under 2 months' duration. PBMCs were collected from a roughly 10 ml volume of fresh peripheral blood. Researchers took RNA transcripts and amplified the TCR beta CDR3 regions from them. The HTBI primer set served for first-round RT-PCR of the TCR CDR3. One entry per CDR3 protein, called by TCRdb with MiXCR from the multiplex PCR reads. The sample has about 420,000 distinct CDR3 sequences, roughly an eighth seen once. The rearrangement uses TRBV28 and TRBJ2-4; D remains unclear. The clonotype was recovered from a woman aged 18-29 years with Graves' hyperthyroidism. Sequencing input: blood. The CDR3 loop is CASAPQVAADIQYF. The CDR3 DNA is TGTGCCAGCGCCCCCCAGGTGGCGGCCGACATTCAGTACTTC.